Below are 3 T cell receptor beta chains sequenced from a single sample in a study of T cells in Graves' hyperthyroidism and ophthalmopathy (dated by TCRdb to between 2018 and 2020). Libraries came from multiplex PCR. Sequencing relied on an Illumina HiSeq 2000. TCR beta CDR3 regions were amplified from RNA transcripts. The first round of RT-PCR for the TCR CDR3 was performed with the HTBI primer set and the Qiagen OneStep RT-PCR kit. The public reads were reanalyzed by TCRdb: fastp trimming at Q25, MiXCR alignment, in-frame beta chains only. Under each unique CDR3 protein, matching rows form one entry showing the most common genes and DNA. The sample has about 280,000 distinct CDR3 sequences on record, around 25% of them singletons. Together, the top ten hold approximately 30% of the sample. The sequenced material came from blood. The receptors originated from a man in his forties with Graves' hyperthyroidism that later progressed to Graves' ophthalmopathy.

This clonotype was counted at least ten times. The chain uses TRBV5-1 and TRBJ1-2, with D unclear. The V gene's germline CDR1 is SGHRS and CDR2 YFSETQ. Deletions cut 6 bases from V and 8 bases from J, with 2 bases between. This CDR3 contains 8 residues. In DNA, the CDR3 is TGCGCCAGCATGGGCTACACCTTC. It codes for CASMGYTF.

This clonotype has just a few counts. The chain is built from TRBV20-1 and TRBJ1-1; 9 bases align to TRBD1. Losses at the gene ends were 3 bases for V and 11 bases for J; bases not matched to a gene: 10. Germline values: CDR1 DFQATT, CDR2 SNEGSKA (reference sequence). This CDR3 comprises 13 residues. The CDR3 DNA follows: TGCAGTGCTAGTTACGGACAGGGGATCGTTGCTTTCTTT. Its translation: CSASYGQGIVAFF.

This clonotype was detected ten times or more. The chain carries TRBV9 and TRBJ2-2; possibly TRBD1 for D (5 bases). Germline CDR1 SGDLS, CDR2 YYNGEE. The CDR3 spans 16 residues. Deletions cut 6 bases from V and 0 bases from J, with 15 bases between. DNA for the CDR3: TGTGCCAGCACCAAGGCAGGGCTCGCGAACACCGGGGAGCTGTTTTTT. This translates into CASTKAGLANTGELFF.